The subject of this entry is one T cell receptor (beta chain). This clonotype was observed a few times. It has no known antigen specificity. It has no much larger one-base neighbor in the sample; base qualities were not kept. In the ophthalmopathy patients, disease was moderately to severely active, with a Clinical Activity Score of 3 or more, a NOSPECS grade of 4 or more, and a duration of less than 3 months. Patients with uncontrolled infections, other autoimmune diseases, pregnancy or lactation were excluded. Diagnoses were established on the basis of clinical symptoms, serum thyroxine and TRAb, thyroid ultrasound, and orbital computed tomography. Ficoll-Paque density gradient centrifugation was used to isolate PBMCs from around 10 ml of fresh peripheral blood. Trizol reagent was used to extract total RNA, and RNA quality was then checked on an Agilent 2100 Bioanalyzer. The data were obtained in a study of T cells in Graves' hyperthyroidism and ophthalmopathy (dated by TCRdb to about 2019). Turning to the overall study: Peripheral blood samples were taken at initial diagnosis, before any treatment was given. In more than 5 Graves' hyperthyroidism patients, the study also compared T-cell repertoires from thyroid tissue with T-cell repertoires from blood. Whether ophthalmopathy could be predicted prospectively was tested in an independent validation cohort made up of under 20 hyperthyroidism patients plus 17 patients who later progressed to ophthalmopathy. To identify TCR V-J signatures that set the groups apart, the researchers used a discovery cohort of more than 95 patients, made up of 43 with Graves' ophthalmopathy and about 60 with stable Graves' hyperthyroidism. The 80 to 100 discovery patients were randomly divided into training and test sets at a 7:3 ratio. TCR Vbeta CDR3 sequencing of approximately 140 peripheral blood samples (under 45 ophthalmopathy, about 74 hyperthyroidism and approximately 17 progressor patients) is reported in the paper. After sampling, hyperthyroidism patients received methimazole starting at 30 mg daily, and ophthalmopathy patients received high-dose intravenous methylprednisolone. General study outcomes and caveats: Ophthalmopathy was separated from stable hyperthyroidism by a 13 V-J signature model, with 85% to 90% sensitivity and 81% to 83% specificity obtained in cross-validation and 80%/75% obtained in testing. Sample size was not statistically predetermined, and blinding of investigators to group allocation was not performed. In validation, the model predicted progression to ophthalmopathy a median of 6.5 months before onset, with about 71% sensitivity and 72.22% specificity. Most expanded thyroid clonotypes (frequency above 0.001) were also found in blood, which suggests that blood repertoires may mirror thyroid immune responses.

TCR beta CDR3 regions were amplified from RNA transcripts. The TCR CDR3 was subjected to a first round of RT-PCR using the HTBI primer set and the Qiagen OneStep RT-PCR kit. Libraries were constructed in a second round of multiplex PCR, after which size selection and purification were carried out. Sequencing of the libraries was done on an Illumina HiSeq2000 using paired-end 100 bp reads. The study's own analysis went as follows. SOAPnuke was used to process the raw data, throwing out any read that contained adapters or uncalled bases, had a mean Phred below 15, or lacked an exact constant-primer or identifier match. High-quality paired reads were merged using COPE v1.2.5, and each unique nucleotide sequence was defined as a clonotype. MiTCR v1.1 was used to align clonotypes to the IMGT TRBV, TRBD and TRBJ reference segments. The analysis was restricted to V-J combinations with a frequency above 0.0001, which together covered 99% to 99.2% of the repertoires. The TCS score was defined as F50 (clonal expansion) divided by E x V (chaos), with BLOSUM62-based TCRdist calculated between CDR3 peptides within each V-J. Welch's t-statistics and random forest reduced roughly 500 V-J features to some 14, which were used in a naive Bayes classifier (R e1071). TCRdb handled the public reads itself, with Q25 trimming in fastp and clone calling in MiXCR, and kept productive beta chains. Records with the same CDR3 protein are collapsed into one entry carrying the most frequent genes and DNA. These V and J calls rely on TCRdb rather than the paper's analysis. The sample data list around 600,000 distinct CDR3 sequences, and approximately 15% of these were observed just once. The top ten clones comprise roughly 7% of the sample.

The clonotype comes from a woman under 30 with Graves' ophthalmopathy. The sequencing input was blood.

CDR3 loop: CASSPQGAEEKLFF. The DNA sequence reads TGTGCCAGCAGCCCACAGGGGGCAGAGGAAAAACTGTTTTTT. Recombination linked TRBV12-3 or TRBV12-4 to TRBJ1-4, with TRBD1 matching 9 junction bases. From V the trimming removes 6 bases and from J it removes 8 bases, while the gene matches leave 7 bases of the junction unaccounted for. The CDR3 measures 14 amino acids from cysteine to phenylalanine. Only the CDR3 part of the read is kept: 42 bases, read in frame from the first base.